This TCR beta chain was obtained from a study of T cells after yellow fever vaccination. Turning to this clonotype: Its target is not known.

Whole-study findings and limits: Most primary-vaccination clones reappeared after the booster (about 97% CD4, about 90% CD8).

TCRdb reprocessed the 5' RACE reads with MiXCR, giving one entry per CDR3 protein. This sample has some 400,000 distinct CDR3 sequences; about 6% occur once, and the top ten carry approximately 15%. This CDR3 is built from 13 residues. Trimming shortened V by 1 base and J by 4 bases, and 6 bases separated the two germline ends. The V gene's germline CDR1 is SGHVS and CDR2 FQNEAQ. This TCR derives from a man between 25 and 39 years old who received the YFV17D yellow fever vaccine. The chain joins TRBV7-8 to TRBJ2-3; no reliable D call. The sample was PBMCs, taken 5 days after the yellow fever booster vaccination. CDR3 sequence reads: CASSLVTADTQYF. The DNA for the CDR3 is TGTGCCAGCAGCTTAGTGACCGCAGATACGCAGTATTTT.